This T cell receptor (beta chain) was documented in a study of T cells after yellow fever vaccination (dated by TCRdb to between 2018 and 2020). For the wider study: The SMART-Seq v4 Ultra Low Input RNA kit was used to prepare libraries from fractions with low cell numbers. To follow T-cell clones before and after both primary and booster YFV17D yellow fever vaccination, bulk TCR alpha and beta repertoires underwent longitudinal sequencing. Blood samples were taken at several timepoints before and after primary and secondary immunization, and bulk PBMC replicates and cell subsets were isolated. Two healthy male donors, one aged 18 to 30 and one aged 30 to 39 years, were included in the cohort.

Findings and caveats that apply to the study as a whole: A small share of clonotypes occurred in both CD4 and CD8 compartments, likely arising from convergent recombination. Compared with the primary T-cell response, the secondary T-cell response was weaker but faster, peaking on day 5 rather than day 15. Only two donors were included in the study, so the extent to which the findings can be generalized is limited. Most clones expanded after primary vaccination (around 97% of CD4 and 88% of CD8) were re-detected after the booster, suggesting that broad memory maintenance occurred. Computational filtering was required because FACS-sorted repertoires could contain abundant contaminating clonotypes from the bulk population.

This sample's treatment or condition label indicates: live attenuated yellow fever vaccine strain. PBMCs were isolated from peripheral blood using a standard Ficoll-Paque protocol. Dynabeads CD4 and CD8 positive selection kits were used to isolate the CD4 and CD8 T-cell fractions. TriZol was used to extract RNA from bulk PBMCs, from CD4 and CD8 fractions, and from dextramer-positive and dextramer-negative fractions. Synthesis of TCR cDNA relied on 5'RACE template switching, a step that introduced a universal primer site along with unique molecular identifiers. cDNA synthesis was primed from both the TCR alpha and TCR beta constant segments. Libraries were amplified in two PCR steps, with sample barcodes and sequencing adapters added in the second step. Libraries were sequenced on Illumina HiSeq 2500 (2x100 bp) or NovaSeq (2x150 bp). In the authors' own workflow: MIGEC handled demultiplexing of reads and collapsing into UMI consensus sequences, while MiXCR performed V(D)J alignment. Vaccine-responding clonotypes were identified with edgeR using replicate PBMC samples, with FDR below 0.01 and a log2 fold change above 5 up to day 15 being required. CD4 or CD8 identity was assigned to each bulk clonotype according to whether the clonotype was present at higher abundance in the sequenced CD4 repertoire or the sequenced CD8 repertoire. The raw public data were reprocessed by TCRdb itself: fastp quality trimming at Q25, MiXCR clonotype calling, in-frame beta chains only. CDR3 protein sequences are deduplicated, and each keeps its most common genes and DNA. The authors' filters were not applied to this entry. The sample table records about 130,000 distinct CDR3 sequences; nearly 7.5% of these occur just once. The top ten hold 2.5% of the sample.

This clonotype was observed at least ten times. It has no known antigen specificity. No much larger clone exists at a distance of one base, and base qualities are not known. Taken from cysteine to phenylalanine, the CDR3 has 11 residues. The CDR3 DNA has 33 bases and is translated from base 1. Cut back by 5 bases and 6 bases, the V and J ends lie 8 bases apart. CDR1 and CDR2 are drawn from the germline V gene (reference sequence): LGHDT, YNNKEL. The chain couples TRBV3-1 to TRBJ2-7; no D gene is confidently identified. This receptor was taken from a man between 18 and 35 years old who received the YFV17D yellow fever vaccine. The material sequenced was CD4+ T cells sorted from PBMCs, taken 9 to 10 days after the first yellow fever vaccination. The DNA sequence follows: TGTGCCAGCAGCTTCAGAGGCGAGCAGTACTTC. It is translated as CASSFRGEQYF.